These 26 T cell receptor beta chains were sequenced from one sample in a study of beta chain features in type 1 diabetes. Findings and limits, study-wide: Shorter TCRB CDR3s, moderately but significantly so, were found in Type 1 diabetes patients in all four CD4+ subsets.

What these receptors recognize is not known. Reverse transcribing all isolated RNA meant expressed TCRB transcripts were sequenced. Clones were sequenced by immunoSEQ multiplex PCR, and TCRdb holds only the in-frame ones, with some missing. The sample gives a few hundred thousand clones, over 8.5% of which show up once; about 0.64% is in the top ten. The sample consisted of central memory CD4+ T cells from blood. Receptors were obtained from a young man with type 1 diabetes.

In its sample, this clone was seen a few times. The DNA for the CDR3 is TGTGCCAGCAGCTTAACCGGGGCCAATCAGCCCCAGCATTTT. This codes for CASSLTGANQPQHF. This rearrangement joins TRBV7-2 to TRBJ1-5; TRBD1 might be the D (5 bases). CDR3 length equals 14 residues. V was cut by 2 bases and J by 3 bases, with 8 bases left in between. CDR1 SGHTA and CDR2 FQGNSA come from the germline V gene.

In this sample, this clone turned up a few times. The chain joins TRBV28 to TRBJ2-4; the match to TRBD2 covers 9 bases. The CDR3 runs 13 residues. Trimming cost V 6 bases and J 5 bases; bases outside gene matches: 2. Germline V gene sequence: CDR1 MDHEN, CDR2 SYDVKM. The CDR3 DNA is TGTGCCAGCAGAGGCGGGAGGGAAAACATTCAGTACTTC. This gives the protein CASRGGRENIQYF.

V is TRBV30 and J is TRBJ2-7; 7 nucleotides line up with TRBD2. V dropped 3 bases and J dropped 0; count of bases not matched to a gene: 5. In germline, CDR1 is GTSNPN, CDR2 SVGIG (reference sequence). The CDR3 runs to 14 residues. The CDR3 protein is CAWRGGTGSYEQYF. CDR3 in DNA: TGTGCCTGGAGGGGGGGGACTGGCTCCTACGAGCAGTACTTC.

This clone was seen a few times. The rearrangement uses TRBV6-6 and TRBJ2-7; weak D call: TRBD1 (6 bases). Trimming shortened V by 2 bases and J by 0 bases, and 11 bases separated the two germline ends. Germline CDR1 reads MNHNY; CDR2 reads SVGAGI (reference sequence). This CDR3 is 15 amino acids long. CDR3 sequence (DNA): TGTGCCAGCAGTTACACCAGGGGATTCTCCTACGAGCAGTACTTC. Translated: CASSYTRGFSYEQYF.

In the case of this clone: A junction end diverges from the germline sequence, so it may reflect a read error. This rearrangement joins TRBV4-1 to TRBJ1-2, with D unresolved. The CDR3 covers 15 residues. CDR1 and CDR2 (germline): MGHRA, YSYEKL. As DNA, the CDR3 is TGCGCCAGCAGCCAAGATTCAGTCTCCCTCTATCGCTACACCTTC. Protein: CASSQDSVSLYRYTF.

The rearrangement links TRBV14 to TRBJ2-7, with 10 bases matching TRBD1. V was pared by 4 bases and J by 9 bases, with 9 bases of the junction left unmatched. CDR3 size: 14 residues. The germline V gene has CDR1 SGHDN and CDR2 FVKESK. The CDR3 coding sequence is TGTGCCAGCAGCCGATCGATGGGACAGGGGCGGCAGTACTTC. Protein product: CASSRSMGQGRQYF.

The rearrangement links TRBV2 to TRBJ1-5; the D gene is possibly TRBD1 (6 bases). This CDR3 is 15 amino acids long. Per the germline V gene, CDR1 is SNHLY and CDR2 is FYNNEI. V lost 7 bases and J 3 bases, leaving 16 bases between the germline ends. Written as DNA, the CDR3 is TGTGCCAGCAAAAGAGAATCAGGGGTCAATCAGCCCCAGCATTTT. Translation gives CASKRESGVNQPQHF.

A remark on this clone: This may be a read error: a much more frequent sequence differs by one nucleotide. CDR3 protein: CASSLTTDTQYF. CDR3 nucleotides: TGTGCCAGCAGCTTAACCACAGATACGCAGTATTTT. This sequence joins TRBV5-6 and TRBJ2-3, with D unclear. V lost 2 bases and J 2 bases, leaving 3 bases between the germline ends. The germline CDR1 and CDR2 sequences are SGHDT and YYEEEE. The CDR3 is 12 residues long. The variable domain in full, with the rest retrieved from reference TRBV5-6 and TRBJ2-3, is DAGVTQSPTHLIKTRGQQVTLRCSPKSGHDTVSWYQQALGQGPQFIFQYYEEEERQRGNFPDRFSGHQFPNYSSELNVNALLLGDSALYLCASSLTTDTQYFGPGTRLTVL.

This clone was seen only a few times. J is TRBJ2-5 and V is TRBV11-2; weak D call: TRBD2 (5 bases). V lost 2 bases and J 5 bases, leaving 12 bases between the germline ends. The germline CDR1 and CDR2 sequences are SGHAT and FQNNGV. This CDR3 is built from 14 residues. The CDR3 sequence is CASSLTGFAETQYF. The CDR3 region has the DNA TGTGCCAGCAGCTTAACGGGGTTCGCGGAGACCCAGTACTTC.

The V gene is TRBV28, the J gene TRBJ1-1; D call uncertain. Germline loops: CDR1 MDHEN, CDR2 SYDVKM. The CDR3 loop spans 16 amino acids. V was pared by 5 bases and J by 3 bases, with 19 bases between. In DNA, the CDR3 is TGTGCCAGCAGTGAAGCAGGATTTGGGAAGGACACTGAAGCTTTCTTT. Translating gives CASSEAGFGKDTEAFF. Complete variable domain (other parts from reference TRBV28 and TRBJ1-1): DVKVTQSSRYLVKRTGEKVFLECVQDMDHENMFWYRQDPGLGLRLIYFSYDVKMKEKGDIPEGYSVSREKKERFSLILESASTNQTSMYLCASSEAGFGKDTEAFFGQGTRLTVV.

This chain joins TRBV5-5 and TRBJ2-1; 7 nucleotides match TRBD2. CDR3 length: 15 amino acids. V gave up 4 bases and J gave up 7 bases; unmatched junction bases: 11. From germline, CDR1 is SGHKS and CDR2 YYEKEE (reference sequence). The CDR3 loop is CASSRTASGPNEQFF. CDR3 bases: TGTGCCAGCAGCCGAACGGCTAGCGGACCTAATGAGCAGTTCTTC.

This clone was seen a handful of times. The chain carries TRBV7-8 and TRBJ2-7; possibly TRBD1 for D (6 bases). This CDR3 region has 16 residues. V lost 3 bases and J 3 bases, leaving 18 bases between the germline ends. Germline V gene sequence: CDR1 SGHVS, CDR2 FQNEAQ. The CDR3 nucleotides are TGTGCCAGCAGCTTTCCGGTTACCAGGGGAAACTACGAGCAGTACTTC. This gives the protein CASSFPVTRGNYEQYF.

CDR3 bases: TGTGCCAGCAGTTTTTTAACCCTTCGGGACAAAAACATTCAGTACTTC. This codes for CASSFLTLRDKNIQYF. The gene calls are TRBV28 and TRBJ2-4, with D tentatively TRBD2 (5 bases). The CDR3 covers 16 residues. The V gene lost 3 bases and the J gene lost 3 bases, with 15 bases spanning the gap. Germline CDR1 reads MDHEN; CDR2 reads SYDVKM.

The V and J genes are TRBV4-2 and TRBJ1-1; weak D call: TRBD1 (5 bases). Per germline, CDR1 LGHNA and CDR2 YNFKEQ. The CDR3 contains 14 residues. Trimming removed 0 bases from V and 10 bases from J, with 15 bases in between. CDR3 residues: CASSQDPTGLRAFF. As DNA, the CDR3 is TGTGCCAGCAGCCAAGATCCAACGGGGCTGAGAGCTTTCTTT.

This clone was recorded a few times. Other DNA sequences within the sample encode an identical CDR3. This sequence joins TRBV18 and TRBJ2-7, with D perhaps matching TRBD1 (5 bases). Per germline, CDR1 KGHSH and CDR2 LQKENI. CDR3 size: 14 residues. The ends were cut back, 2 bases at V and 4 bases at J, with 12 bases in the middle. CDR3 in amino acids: CASSPARDSYEQYF. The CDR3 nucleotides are TGTGCCAGCTCACCAGCCAGGGATAGTTACGAGCAGTACTTC.

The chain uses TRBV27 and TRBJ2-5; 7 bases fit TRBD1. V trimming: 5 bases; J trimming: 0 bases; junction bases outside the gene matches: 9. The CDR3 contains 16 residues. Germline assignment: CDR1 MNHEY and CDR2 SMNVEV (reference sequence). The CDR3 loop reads CASSLGYGTDQETQYF. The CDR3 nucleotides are TGTGCCAGCAGTCTCGGATACGGGACAGACCAAGAGACCCAGTACTTC.

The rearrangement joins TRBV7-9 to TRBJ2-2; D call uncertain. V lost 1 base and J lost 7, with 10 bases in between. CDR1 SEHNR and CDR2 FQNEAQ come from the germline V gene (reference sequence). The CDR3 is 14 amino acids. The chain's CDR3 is CASSLDPINGELFF. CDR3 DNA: TGTGCCAGCAGCTTAGACCCGATAAACGGGGAGCTGTTTTTT.

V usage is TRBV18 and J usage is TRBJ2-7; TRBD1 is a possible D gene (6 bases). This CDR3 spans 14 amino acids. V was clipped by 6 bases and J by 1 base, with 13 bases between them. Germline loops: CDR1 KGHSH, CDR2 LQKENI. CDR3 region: CASSGGASSYEQYF. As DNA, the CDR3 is TGTGCCAGCTCTGGGGGCGCATCTTCCTACGAGCAGTACTTC.

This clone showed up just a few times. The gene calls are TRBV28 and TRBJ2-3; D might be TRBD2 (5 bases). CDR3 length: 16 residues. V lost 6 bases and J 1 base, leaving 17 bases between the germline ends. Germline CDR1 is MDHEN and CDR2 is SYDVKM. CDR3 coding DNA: TGTGCCAGCAGCTCGCAACGGGTCGGGGGCACAGATACGCAGTATTTT. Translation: CASSSQRVGGTDTQYF.

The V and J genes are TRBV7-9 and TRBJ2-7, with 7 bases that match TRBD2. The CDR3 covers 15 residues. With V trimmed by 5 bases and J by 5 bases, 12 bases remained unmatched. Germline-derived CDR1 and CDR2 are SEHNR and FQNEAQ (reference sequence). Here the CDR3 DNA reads TGTGCCAGCAGCCAAGGCGCGGGAGCGGTCCACGAGCAGTACTTC. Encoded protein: CASSQGAGAVHEQYF. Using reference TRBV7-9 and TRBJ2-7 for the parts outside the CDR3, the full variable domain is DTGVSQNPRHKITKRGQNVTFRCDPISEHNRLYWYRQTLGQGPEFLTYFQNEAQLEKSRLLSDRFSAERPKGSFSTLEIQRTEQGDSAMYLCASSQGAGAVHEQYFGPGTRLTVT.

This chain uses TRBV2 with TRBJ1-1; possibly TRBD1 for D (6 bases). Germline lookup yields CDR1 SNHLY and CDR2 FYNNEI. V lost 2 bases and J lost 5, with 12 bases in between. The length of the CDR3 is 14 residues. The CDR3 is CASSELGGGTEAFF. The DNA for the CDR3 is TGTGCCAGCAGTGAACTAGGGGGGGGAACTGAAGCTTTCTTT.

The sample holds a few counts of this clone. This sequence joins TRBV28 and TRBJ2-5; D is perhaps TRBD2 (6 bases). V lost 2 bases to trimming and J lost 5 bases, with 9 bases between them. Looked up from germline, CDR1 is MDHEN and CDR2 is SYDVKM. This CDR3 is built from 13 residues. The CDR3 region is CASSLAGTETQYF. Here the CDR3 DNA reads TGTGCCAGCAGTTTAGCGGGAACGGAGACCCAGTACTTC.

In nucleotides, the CDR3 is TGTGCCAGCAGCTTAGGGAGCGGGAGATACGAGCAGTACTTC. This encodes CASSLGSGRYEQYF. The chain uses TRBV7-6 and TRBJ2-7; the match to TRBD2 covers 8 bases. The V gene's germline CDR1 is SGHVS and CDR2 FNYEAQ. The CDR3 totals 14 residues. The ends lost 1 base at V and 4 bases at J; junction bases unmatched: 3.

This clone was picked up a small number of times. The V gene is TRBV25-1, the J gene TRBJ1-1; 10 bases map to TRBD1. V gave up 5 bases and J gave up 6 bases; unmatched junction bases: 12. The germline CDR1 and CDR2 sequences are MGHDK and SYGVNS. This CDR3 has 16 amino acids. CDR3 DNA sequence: TGTGCCAGCAGTAGGACAGGGGGGGCGGGAATGGCTGAAGCTTTCTTT. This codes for CASSRTGGAGMAEAFF.

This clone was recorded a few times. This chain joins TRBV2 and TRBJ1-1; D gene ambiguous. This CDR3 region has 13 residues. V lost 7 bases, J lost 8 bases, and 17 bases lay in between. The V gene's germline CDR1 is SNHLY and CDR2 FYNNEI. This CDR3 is CASISDGRWEAFF. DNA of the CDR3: TGTGCCAGCATTTCCGACGGACGGTGGGAAGCTTTCTTT.

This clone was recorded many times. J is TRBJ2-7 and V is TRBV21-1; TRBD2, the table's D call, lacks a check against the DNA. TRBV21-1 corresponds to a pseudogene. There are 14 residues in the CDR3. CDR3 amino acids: CATRTRGCAYEQYF. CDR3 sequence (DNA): TGTGCCACCCGGACTAGGGGCTGCGCCTACGAGCAGTACTTC.